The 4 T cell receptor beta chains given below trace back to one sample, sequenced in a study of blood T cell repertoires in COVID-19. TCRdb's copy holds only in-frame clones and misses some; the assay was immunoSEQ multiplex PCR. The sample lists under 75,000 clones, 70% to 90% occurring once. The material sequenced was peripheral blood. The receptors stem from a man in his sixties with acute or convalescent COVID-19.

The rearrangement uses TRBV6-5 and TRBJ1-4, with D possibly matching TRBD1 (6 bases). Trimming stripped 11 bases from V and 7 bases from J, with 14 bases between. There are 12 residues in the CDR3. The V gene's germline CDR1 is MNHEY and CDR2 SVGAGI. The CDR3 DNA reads TGTGCCGCAGGGGCTGCTGGTGAAAAACTGTTTTTT. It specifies CAAGAAGEKLFF.

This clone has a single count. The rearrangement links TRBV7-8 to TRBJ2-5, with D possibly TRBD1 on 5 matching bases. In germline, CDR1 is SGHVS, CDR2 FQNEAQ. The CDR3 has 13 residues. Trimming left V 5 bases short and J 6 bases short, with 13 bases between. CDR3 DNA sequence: TGTGCCAGCAGCCTCCTCCAGGGAAAGACCCAGTACTTC. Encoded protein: CASSLLQGKTQYF.

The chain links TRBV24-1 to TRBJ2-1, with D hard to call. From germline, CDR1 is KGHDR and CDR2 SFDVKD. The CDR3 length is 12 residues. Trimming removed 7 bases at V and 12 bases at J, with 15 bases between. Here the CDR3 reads CATRSAVGAQFF. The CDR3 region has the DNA TGTGCCACCAGAAGCGCGGTTGGAGCGCAGTTCTTC.

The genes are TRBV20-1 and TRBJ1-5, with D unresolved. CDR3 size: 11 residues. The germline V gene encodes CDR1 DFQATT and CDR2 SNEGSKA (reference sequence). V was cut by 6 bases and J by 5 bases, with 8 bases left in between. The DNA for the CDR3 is TGCAGTGCGGCCCAGGATCAGCCCCAGCATTTT. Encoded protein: CSAAQDQPQHF.